This T cell receptor (beta chain) was sequenced for a study of OX40 agonist ivuxolimab in advanced cancers. Study information: A mean age of approximately 64 years, range roughly 20 to 79, was recorded, and 70% to 85% were male.

The repertoire was sequenced with immunoSEQ multiplex PCR; TCRdb's copy has only in-frame clones and lacks some. The top ten hold roughly 2.4% of the sample, which has some 75,000 clones, about 88% seen once. The V end lost 1 base, the J end lost 0 bases, and 7 bases lay between the germline ends. The CDR3 is 15 residues long. Germline CDR1 and CDR2: KGHSH and LQKENI. The chain has TRBV18 and TRBJ1-5, with D unclear. Specimen: CD4+ or CD8+ T cells sorted from blood, collected in a trial of the OX40 agonist ivuxolimab. The source is an adult with an advanced solid tumor such as melanoma, head and neck, liver or kidney cancer. The CDR3 sequence: CASSPQRASNQPQHF. CDR3 bases: TGTGCCAGCTCACCACAGCGGGCTAGCAATCAGCCCCAGCATTTT.